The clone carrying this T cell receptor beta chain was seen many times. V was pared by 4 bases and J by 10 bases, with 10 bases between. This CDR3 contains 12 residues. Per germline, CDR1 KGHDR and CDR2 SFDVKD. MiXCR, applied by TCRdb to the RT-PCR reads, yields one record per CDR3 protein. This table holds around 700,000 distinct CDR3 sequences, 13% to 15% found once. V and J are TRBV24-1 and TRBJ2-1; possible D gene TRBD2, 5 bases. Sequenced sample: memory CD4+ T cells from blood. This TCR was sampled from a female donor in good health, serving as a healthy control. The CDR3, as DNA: TGTGCCACCAGTGACCCCCCGGGGGAGCAGTTCTTC. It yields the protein CATSDPPGEQFF.